The entry below gives a single TCR beta chain sequence along with its context. This entry comes from a study of control samples from healthy donors and cancer patients. Clones were sequenced by immunoSEQ multiplex PCR, and TCRdb holds only the in-frame ones, with some missing. The table lists about 110,000 clones, 82% of them singletons, with around 6.6% in the top ten. Trimming removed 6 bases from V and 11 bases from J; junction bases left unmatched: 18. Germline V gives CDR1 MNHNY, CDR2 SVGAGI (reference sequence). This CDR3 contains 16 residues. This clonotype was sampled from a man between 18 and 29 years old in good health. This chain uses TRBV6-6 with TRBJ1-4; TRBD1 aligns across 7 bases. The sample was blood. DNA for the CDR3: TGTGCCAGCAGCCCTGGGACAGATCAATCACAGGGGAAACTGTTTTTT. This encodes CASSPGTDQSQGKLFF.